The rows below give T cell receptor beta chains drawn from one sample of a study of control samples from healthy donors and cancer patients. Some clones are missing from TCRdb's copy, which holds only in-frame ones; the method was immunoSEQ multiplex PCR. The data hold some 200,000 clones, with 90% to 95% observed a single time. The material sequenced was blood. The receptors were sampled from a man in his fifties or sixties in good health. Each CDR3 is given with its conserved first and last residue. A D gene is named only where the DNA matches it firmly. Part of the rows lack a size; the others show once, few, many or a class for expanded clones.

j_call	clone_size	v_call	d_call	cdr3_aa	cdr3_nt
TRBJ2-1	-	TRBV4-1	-	CASSQDVTGSYNEQFF	TGCGCCAGCAGCCAAGATGTCACAGGCTCCTACAATGAGCAGTTCTTC
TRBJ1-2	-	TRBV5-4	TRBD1	CASSTDRDRVNYGYTF	TGTGCCAGCAGCACCGACCGGGACAGGGTCAACTATGGCTACACCTTC
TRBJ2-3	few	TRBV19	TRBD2	CASSNGAGGSNADF	TGTGCCAGTAGTAATGGGGCGGGGGGGTCCAATGCGGATTTT
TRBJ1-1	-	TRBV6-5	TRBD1	CASRDRINTEAFF	TGTGCCAGCAGGGACAGGATTAACACTGAAGCTTTCTTT
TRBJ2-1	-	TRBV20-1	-	CSAPRGNEQFF	TGCAGTGCCCCCCGGGGGAATGAGCAGTTCTTC
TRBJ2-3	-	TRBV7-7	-	CASSSAGDDTQYF	TGTGCTAGCAGCTCCGCGGGTGACGATACGCAGTATTTT
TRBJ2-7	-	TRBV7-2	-	CASSFIGRGLAEQYF	TGTGCCAGCAGCTTTATAGGTCGGGGGCTCGCAGAGCAGTACTTC
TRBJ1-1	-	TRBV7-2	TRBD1	CASSSQGGTEAFF	TGTGCCAGCAGCTCACAGGGGGGAACTGAAGCTTTCTTT
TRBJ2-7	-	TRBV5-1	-	CASSPDRAYEQYF	TGCGCCAGCAGCCCGGACAGAGCCTACGAGCAGTACTTC
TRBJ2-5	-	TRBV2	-	CASSGHQLLQETQYF	TGTGCCAGCAGTGGACACCAGCTACTACAAGAGACCCAGTACTTC
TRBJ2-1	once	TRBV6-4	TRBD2	CASSGTSGGNEQFF	TGTGCCAGCAGTGGGACTAGCGGGGGGAATGAGCAGTTCTTC
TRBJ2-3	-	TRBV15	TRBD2	CATSREASGGNTQYF	TGTGCCACCAGCAGGGAGGCTAGCGGGGGGAATACGCAGTATTTT
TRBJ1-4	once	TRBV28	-	CASSFPGRLRPTNEKLFF	TGTGCCAGCAGTTTTCCCGGACGGCTGCGTCCAACTAATGAAAAACTGTTTTTT